This T cell receptor (beta chain) was documented in a study of cytomegalovirus exposure and HLA in healthy donors. PCR was performed using 60 Vbeta and 13 Jbeta primers. Profiled with immunoSEQ multiplex PCR; TCRdb holds only in-frame clones, not every one. The table includes approximately 150,000 clones, 75% to 80% detected once. With respect to this clone: Antigen specificity is unknown.

Study-wide results and caveats: Sequencing probably produced one cluster of sequence variants that were highly shared. Overall, roughly 150 TCR beta chains were annotated as cytomegalovirus-associated.

V shed 5 bases, J shed 0 bases, and the junction held 3 bases outside the gene matches. CDR1 is MNHEY and CDR2 is SMNVEV in the germline V gene (reference sequence). The CDR3 length is 15 residues. The clonotype was recovered from a male donor in good health and CMV-seronegative. This sequence joins TRBV27 and TRBJ2-2; 7 bases agree with TRBD1. The specimen sequenced was PBMCs. CDR3 coding DNA: TGTGCCAGCAGTCCTGGGACAGCGAACACCGGGGAGCTGTTTTTT. Amino acid sequence: CASSPGTANTGELFF.